This entry describes one TCR beta chain. This sample was included in a study of early T cells in non-severe SARS-CoV-2 infection. TCRdb reprocessed the 5' RACE reads via MiXCR and lists one record per CDR3 protein. The table has some 64,000 distinct CDR3 sequences, 10% to 14% seen once. The germline gives CDR1 MNHNS, CDR2 SASEGT. This CDR3 contains 15 residues. V was clipped by 2 bases and J by 6 bases; unmatched bases: 7. Sequencing was done on a sample of whole blood. The chain recombines TRBV6-1 with TRBJ2-1; 7 bases match TRBD2. The source of this sequence is an adult who was a healthcare worker with PCR-confirmed SARS-CoV-2 infection or an uninfected control (not recorded which). For the CDR3, the DNA is TGTGCCAGCAGTGAACTGCCGGGGGGACCCAATGAGCAGTTCTTC. This translates into CASSELPGGPNEQFF.